These T cell receptor beta chains were read from a single sample in a study of metastatic and nonmetastatic thyroid tumors. MiXCR re-clonotyped the PCR reads for TCRdb. The repertoire holds over 20,000 clones, roughly a quarter seen once, with about 20% in the top ten. Sequenced sample: blood. These receptors originate from a female donor with papillary thyroid cancer or a benign thyroid nodule (not recorded which). Some clones in this sample may be carry-over from other donors' samples. CDR3s include the opening cysteine and the closing phenylalanine or tryptophan. D genes are given only for firm matches. The size field is filled for only some rows; it gives once, few, many or a size class.

V,D,size,J,DNA,CDR3
TRBV6-4,TRBD2,many,TRBJ2-1,TGTGCCAGCACCCCGGAAGCGGGAGGGGGCGATGAGCAGTTCTTC,CASTPEAGGGDEQFF
TRBV20-1,TRBD2,many,TRBJ2-2,TGCAGTGCTAGAGTAAGGACTAGCGGTCGTTACACCGGGGAGCTGTTTTTT,CSARVRTSGRYTGELFF
TRBV11-2,NA,NA,TRBJ2-1,TGTGCCAGCAGCTCGCGGACATTTTACAATGAGCAGTTCTTC,CASSSRTFYNEQFF
TRBV6-2/TRBV6-3,NA,few,TRBJ2-2,TGTGCCAGCAGTTACGGGGGGACGGACACCGGGGAGCTGTTTTTT,CASSYGGTDTGELFF
TRBV7-6,TRBD1,once,TRBJ2-7,TGTGCCAGCAGCAGGCAATCCGGACAGGGCTACGAGCAGTACTTC,CASSRQSGQGYEQYF
TRBV2,NA,NA,TRBJ2-7,TGTGCCATCAAGTTGATGGCGGTGAGCTCCTACGAGCAGTACTTC,CAIKLMAVSSYEQYF
TRBV11-1,NA,many,TRBJ2-1,TGTGCCAGCAGCTTAAGTCCGGGATCTTTATACAATGAGCAGTTCTTC,CASSLSPGSLYNEQFF
TRBV12-3/TRBV12-4,NA,many,TRBJ1-5,TGTGCCAGCAGTTCCGGGAGCTATACCAGCAATCAGCCCCAGCATTTT,CASSSGSYTSNQPQHF
TRBV6-1,NA,many,TRBJ1-6,TGTGCCAGCAGTTGGGACGGAAATAATTCACCCCTCCACTTT,CASSWDGNNSPLHF
TRBV18,NA,many,TRBJ2-7,TGTGCCAGCTCTTTCAACAGGGACTCCTACGAGCAGTACTTC,CASSFNRDSYEQYF
TRBV20-1,NA,many,TRBJ1-1,TGCAGTGCGCGGGGCCGCCTAATGAACACTGAAGCTTTCTTT,CSARGRLMNTEAFF
TRBV12-3/TRBV12-4,NA,few,TRBJ2-7,TGTGCCAGCAGTTTGAAGTACGAGCAGTACTTC,CASSLKYEQYF
TRBV5-1,NA,medium-sized,TRBJ2-1,TGCGCCAGCAGCTTTAGCGGCTCCTACAATGAGCAGTTCTTC,CASSFSGSYNEQFF
TRBV28,NA,many,TRBJ1-2,TGTGCCAGCACTCCCGGGGGGGCCGGGCACTATGGCTACACCTTC,CASTPGGAGHYGYTF
TRBV30,NA,few,TRBJ1-3,TGTGCCTGGAGTGTTCGGACCTCTGGAAACACCATATATTTT,CAWSVRTSGNTIYF
TRBV20-1,TRBD1,medium-sized,TRBJ1-2,TGCAGTGCTAGATCTCCTACAGGACAGGTTGGCTACACCTTC,CSARSPTGQVGYTF
TRBV27,NA,many,TRBJ1-4,TGTGCCAGCAGCTCCCGGGGGGGGGGTAATGAAAAACTGTTTTTT,CASSSRGGGNEKLFF
TRBV7-3,NA,medium-sized,TRBJ2-6,TGTGCCAGCAGCCGCTTTCCCCCAATTAGCGGCTCTGGGGCCAACGTCCTGACTTTC,CASSRFPPISGSGANVLTF
TRBV7-9,NA,NA,TRBJ2-1,TGTGCCAGCAGCACCGGACTATACGGCGGTGAGCAGTTCTTC,CASSTGLYGGEQFF
TRBV5-1,NA,NA,TRBJ2-3,TGCGGCTACAGCTTGGGCGGGATCGTCACAGATACGCAGTATTTT,CGYSLGGIVTDTQYF
TRBV12-3/TRBV12-4,NA,many,TRBJ2-5,TGTGCCAGCAGCAACCCCAGGGGTTTTGGGCTAGCCGGTGAGACCCAGTACTTC,CASSNPRGFGLAGETQYF
TRBV20-1,TRBD2,NA,TRBJ2-1,TGCAGTGCTAGATGGGTAGCGGGCAACAATGAGCAGTTCTTC,CSARWVAGNNEQFF
TRBV27,TRBD2,few,TRBJ2-7,TGTGCCAGCAGTGTCATAAGCGGGGAAGTCTACGAGCAGTACTTT,CASSVISGEVYEQYF
TRBV7-8,NA,NA,TRBJ2-5,TGTGCCAGCAGCTTAGCCAGACAAGAGACCCAGTACTTC,CASSLARQETQYF
TRBV9,NA,medium-sized,TRBJ2-7,TGTGCCAGCAGCTCGAACCGGGATATCTCCTACGAGCAGTACTTC,CASSSNRDISYEQYF
TRBV7-8,NA,many,TRBJ1-5,TGTGCCAGCAGCTCCCAAATCGATCAGCCCCAGCATTTT,CASSSQIDQPQHF
TRBV27,NA,many,TRBJ2-1,TGTGCCAGCAGAAAACAGATGGCGGCACACAATGAGCAGTTCTTC,CASRKQMAAHNEQFF
TRBV28,NA,many,TRBJ1-3,TGTGCCAGCAGTCGGGGGGGCTCTGGAAACACCATATATTTT,CASSRGGSGNTIYF
TRBV19,TRBD1,many,TRBJ1-5,TGTGCCAGTAGATGGACAGGGGGCAACCAGCCCCAGCATTTT,CASRWTGGNQPQHF
TRBV6-2/TRBV6-3,TRBD2,NA,TRBJ2-7,TGTGCCAGCAGGGTAGCGGGAGGGAGCTACGAGCAGTACTTC,CASRVAGGSYEQYF
TRBV7-8,TRBD2,many,TRBJ2-5,TGTGCCAGCAGCTTAAGGTGGAGGGTAGCGGGGGTACAAGAGACCCAGTACTTC,CASSLRWRVAGVQETQYF
TRBV24-1,NA,NA,TRBJ1-5,TGTGCCACCAGTGACCTCGACACCAATCAGCCCCAGCATTTT,CATSDLDTNQPQHF
TRBV6-2/TRBV6-3,TRBD2,many,TRBJ2-1,TGTGCCAGCAGTTACACTAGCGGGGTCGGTGAGCAGTTCTTC,CASSYTSGVGEQFF